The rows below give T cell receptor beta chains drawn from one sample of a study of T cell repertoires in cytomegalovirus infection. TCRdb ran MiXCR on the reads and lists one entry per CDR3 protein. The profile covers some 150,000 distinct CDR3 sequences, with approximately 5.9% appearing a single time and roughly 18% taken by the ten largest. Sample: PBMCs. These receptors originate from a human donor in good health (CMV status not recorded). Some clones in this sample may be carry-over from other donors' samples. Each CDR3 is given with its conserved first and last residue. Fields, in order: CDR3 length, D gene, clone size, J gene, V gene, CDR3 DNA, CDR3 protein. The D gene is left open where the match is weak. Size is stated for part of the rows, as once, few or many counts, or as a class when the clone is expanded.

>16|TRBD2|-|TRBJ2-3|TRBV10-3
TGTGCCATCAGTGAGTCTAGCGGGGGGAGCACAGATACGCAGTATTTT
CAISESSGGSTDTQYF
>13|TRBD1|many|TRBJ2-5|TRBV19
TGTGCCAGTAGTGAGACAGGGGGAGAGACCCAGTACTTC
CASSETGGETQYF
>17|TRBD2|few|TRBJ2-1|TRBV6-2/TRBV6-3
TGTGCCAGCAGCCGGACTAGCGGGACTCGTTTCAGGGGTGAGCAGTTCTTC
CASSRTSGTRFRGEQFF
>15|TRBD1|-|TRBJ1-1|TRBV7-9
TGTGCCAGCAGCTATACAGGACAGGGTAACACTGAAGCTTTCTTT
CASSYTGQGNTEAFF
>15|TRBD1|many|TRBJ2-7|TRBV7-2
TGTGCCAGCAGCTTAGAGGCCAGGGGGCGAAGCGAGCAGTACTTC
CASSLEARGRSEQYF
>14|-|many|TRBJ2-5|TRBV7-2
TGTGCCAGCAGCTTATGGGCGGGACAAGAGACCCAGTACTTC
CASSLWAGQETQYF
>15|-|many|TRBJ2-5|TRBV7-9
TGTGCCAGCAGCTCCCCCCGTCCTACCACCGAGACCCAGTACTTC
CASSSPRPTTETQYF
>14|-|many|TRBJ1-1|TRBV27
TGTGCCAGCAGTTTAGCTCGGGGGGGGACTGAAGCTTTCTTT
CASSLARGGTEAFF
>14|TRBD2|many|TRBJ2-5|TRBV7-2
TGTGCCAGCAGCCTTGGGACTAGCGGGACGCGGGAGTACTTC
CASSLGTSGTREYF
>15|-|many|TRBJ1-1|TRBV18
TGTGCCAGCTCACCAACGAAACAGGGGAACACTGAAGCTTTCTTT
CASSPTKQGNTEAFF
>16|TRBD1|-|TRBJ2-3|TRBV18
TGTGCCAGCTCACCAATATTTACAACAGGGGCAGATACGCAGTATTTT
CASSPIFTTGADTQYF
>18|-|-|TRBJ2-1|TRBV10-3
TGTGCTATCAGCAACCCTCCTTCAGGGGTGAACTCCTACAATGAGCAGTTCTTC
CAISNPPSGVNSYNEQFF
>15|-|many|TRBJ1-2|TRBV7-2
TGTGCCAGCAGCCGCACGGGGGGTGGAAGGGGTGGCTACACCTTC
CASSRTGGGRGGYTF
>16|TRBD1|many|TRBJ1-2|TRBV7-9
TGTGCCAGCAGCTTATCTTGGACAGGGGATGACTATGGCTACACCTTC
CASSLSWTGDDYGYTF
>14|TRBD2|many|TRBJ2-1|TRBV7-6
TGTGCCAGCAGCCGCGGACTAGCGGGGGATGAGCAGTTCTTC
CASSRGLAGDEQFF
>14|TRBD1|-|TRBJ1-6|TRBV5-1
TGCGCCAGCAGCCGGGAGACAGGGAATTCACCCCTCCACTTT
CASSRETGNSPLHF
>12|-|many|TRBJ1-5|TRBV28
TGTGCCAGCAGTTCTGCGCTTCAGCCCCAGCATTTT
CASSSALQPQHF
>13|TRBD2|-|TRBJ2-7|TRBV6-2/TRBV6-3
TGTGCCAGCAAAACGGCACTAGCGGGCGAGCAGTACTTC
CASKTALAGEQYF
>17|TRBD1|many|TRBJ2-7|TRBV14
TGTGCCAGCAGCCAATACGTCTTTGGGACAGGGTCTGGCGAGCAGTACTTC
CASSQYVFGTGSGEQYF
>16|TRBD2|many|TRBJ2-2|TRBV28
TGTGCCAGCAGCACGGAACTAGCGGCGCCTACCGGGGAGCTGTTTTTT
CASSTELAAPTGELFF
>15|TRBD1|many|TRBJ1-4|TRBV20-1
TGCAGTGCTAGTGACGGACAGGGAGGAGGTGAAAAACTGTTTTTT
CSASDGQGGGEKLFF
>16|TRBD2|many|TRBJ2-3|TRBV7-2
TGTGCCAGCAGCTCCCGGACTAGCGGGGGAGGGTATACGCAGTATTTT
CASSSRTSGGGYTQYF
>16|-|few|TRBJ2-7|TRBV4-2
TGTGCCAGCAGCCAAGAGGGGGCAGGGGGGAGATCCGAGCAGTACTTC
CASSQEGAGGRSEQYF
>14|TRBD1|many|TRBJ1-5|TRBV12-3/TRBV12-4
TGTGCCAGCAGTTTCTGGGACAGCGGGCAGCCCCAGCATTTT
CASSFWDSGQPQHF
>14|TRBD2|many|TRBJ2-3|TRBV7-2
TGTGCCAGCAGGAAGCCGGGGGAGGGGGATACGCAGTATTTT
CASRKPGEGDTQYF
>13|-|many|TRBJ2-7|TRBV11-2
TGTGCCAGCAGCCGGGACCGTGCCTACGAGCAGTACTTC
CASSRDRAYEQYF
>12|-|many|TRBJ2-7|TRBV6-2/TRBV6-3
TGTGCCAGCAGTTACTCGAGCGTGGAAAAGTACTTC
CASSYSSVEKYF
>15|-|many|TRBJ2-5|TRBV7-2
TGTGCCAGCAGCTTAGCCACAGCAGTCCAAGAGACCCAGTACTTC
CASSLATAVQETQYF
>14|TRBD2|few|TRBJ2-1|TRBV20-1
TGCAGTGCTAGAGAGGGCGGGGGAGGGAATGAGCAGTTCTTC
CSAREGGGGNEQFF
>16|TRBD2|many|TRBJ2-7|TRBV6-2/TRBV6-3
TGTGCCAGCAGTTACGAAACTAGCGGGATGGGGTACGAGCAGTACTTC
CASSYETSGMGYEQYF
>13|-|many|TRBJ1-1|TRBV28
TGTGCCAGCAGTTTTCGGGCAGGCGAAGGAGCTTTCTTT
CASSFRAGEGAFF
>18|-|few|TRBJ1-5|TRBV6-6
TGTGCCAGCAGTTACTCGAGGCAGGGAGGATATAACAATCAGCCCCAGCATTTT
CASSYSRQGGYNNQPQHF
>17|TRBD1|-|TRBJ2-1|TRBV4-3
TGCGCCAGCAGCCAAGCTCTAACAGGGGGCACCTACAATGAGCAGTTCTTC
CASSQALTGGTYNEQFF
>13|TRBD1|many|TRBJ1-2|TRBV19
TGTGCCAGTGGACAGGATCCCCTCTATGGCTACACCTTC
CASGQDPLYGYTF
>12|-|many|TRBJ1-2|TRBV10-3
TGTGCCATCAGTATGGTAGGGTCTGGCTACACCTTC
CAISMVGSGYTF
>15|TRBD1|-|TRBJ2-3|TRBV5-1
TGCGCCAGCAGCTTGGTGGACAGGGTCACAGATACGCAGTATTTT
CASSLVDRVTDTQYF
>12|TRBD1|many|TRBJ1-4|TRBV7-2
TGTGCCAGCAGCTTTTACAGGGGGCTACTGTTTTTT
CASSFYRGLLFF
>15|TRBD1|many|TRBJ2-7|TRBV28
TGTGCCAGCAGTCGTACCGGGACAGGGAAGCACGAGCAGTACTTC
CASSRTGTGKHEQYF
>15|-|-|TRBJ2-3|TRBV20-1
TGCAGTGCCACAGAACCCGGGACAAAAACAGATACGCAGTATTTT
CSATEPGTKTDTQYF
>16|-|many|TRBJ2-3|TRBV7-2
TGTGCCAGCAGCAACTATGAGGGGCCAGGCCCTAGAACGCAGTATTTT
CASSNYEGPGPRTQYF
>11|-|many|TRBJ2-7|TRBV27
TGTGCCAGCAGGAGCTCCTACGAGCAGTACTTC
CASRSSYEQYF
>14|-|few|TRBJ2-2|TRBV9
TGTGCCAGCAGCGTAGAAGCTAACACCGGGGAGCTGTTTTTT
CASSVEANTGELFF
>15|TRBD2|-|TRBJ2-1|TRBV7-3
TGTGCCAGCAGCCGTACTAGCGGGGGGGCCGATGAGCAGTTCTTC
CASSRTSGGADEQFF
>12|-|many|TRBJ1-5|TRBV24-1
TGTGCCACCAGTGAAGGGAACGGGCCCCAGCATTTT
CATSEGNGPQHF
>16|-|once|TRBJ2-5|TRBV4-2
TGTGCCAGCAGCCCGTCTGCTGAGACTCAGCAAGAGACCCAGTACTTC
CASSPSAETQQETQYF
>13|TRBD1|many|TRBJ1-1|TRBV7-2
TGTGCCAGCAGCGGCACCAGGGGGACTGAAGCTTTCTTT
CASSGTRGTEAFF
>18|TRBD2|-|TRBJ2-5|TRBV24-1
TGTGCCACCAGTGATTTCGGACTAGCGGGGGGGAATCAAGAGACCCAGTACTTC
CATSDFGLAGGNQETQYF
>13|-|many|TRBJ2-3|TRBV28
TGTGCCAGCACCCCGGGACCCGCCGATACGCAGTATTTT
CASTPGPADTQYF
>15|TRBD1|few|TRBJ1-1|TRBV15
TGTGCCACCAGCAGAGATTTGGGGACAGGGGAGGCAGCTTTCTTT
CATSRDLGTGEAAFF
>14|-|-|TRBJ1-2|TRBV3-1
TGTGCCAGCAGCCGCATATTTAGAGAGGGTGGCTACACCTTC
CASSRIFREGGYTF
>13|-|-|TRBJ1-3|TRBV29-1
TGCAGCGTATCACAGGGTCCTGGAAACACCATATATTTT
CSVSQGPGNTIYF
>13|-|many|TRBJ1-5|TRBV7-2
TGTGCCAGCAGCTTCGGGACAAATCAGCCCCAGCATTTT
CASSFGTNQPQHF
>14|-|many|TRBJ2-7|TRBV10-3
TGTGCCATCAGTGGCCGGGACGGGACCTACGAGCAGTACTTC
CAISGRDGTYEQYF
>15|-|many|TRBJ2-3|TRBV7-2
TGTGCCAGCAGCTTAGGACAGTCTAGCACAGATACGCAGTATTTT
CASSLGQSSTDTQYF
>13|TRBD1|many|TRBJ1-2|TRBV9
TGTGCCAGCAGCGTGACAGGGGACTATGGCTACACCTTC
CASSVTGDYGYTF
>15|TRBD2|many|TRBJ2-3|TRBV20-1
TGCAGTGCTAGCTCTAGCGGGGGATTCACAGATACGCAGTATTTT
CSASSSGGFTDTQYF
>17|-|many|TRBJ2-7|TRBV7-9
TGTGCCAGCAGCGACCACAGGTATACTAGGGAGACCTACGAGCAGTACTTC
CASSDHRYTRETYEQYF
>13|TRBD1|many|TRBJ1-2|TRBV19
TGTGCCAGTAGTTCTACAGGGGACTATGGCTACACCTTC
CASSSTGDYGYTF
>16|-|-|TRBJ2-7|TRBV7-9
TGTGCCAGCAGCCCCCCGCACGGCCAACACTCCTACGAGCAGTACTTC
CASSPPHGQHSYEQYF
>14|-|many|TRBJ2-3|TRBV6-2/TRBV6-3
TGTGCCAGCAGTCCCCACAGGGCCCCAGATACGCAGTATTTT
CASSPHRAPDTQYF